This T cell receptor (beta chain) originates from a study of blood T cell repertoires in COVID-19. Background on the study: COVID-19 samples from acute and convalescent phases originated in the United States, Italy and Spain. T cells, B-cell-depleted T cells, or PBMCs provided the cDNA or gDNA that served as material.

V lost 4 bases to trimming and J lost 4 bases; unmatched junction nucleotides: 8. The CDR3 is 14 residues long. Germline lookup yields CDR1 SGHNT and CDR2 YYREEE (reference sequence). Measured with immunoSEQ multiplex PCR; TCRdb has only the in-frame clones, and not every one. Among roughly 250,000 clones listed, around 90% were seen once. The source is a man in his 60s who had recovered from COVID-19. The gene calls are TRBV5-4 and TRBJ2-7, with 7 nucleotides matching TRBD1. Source material: peripheral blood. The CDR3 DNA reads TGTGCCAGCAGCCGACAGGGTAAGAGGTACGAGCAGTACTTC. Translated, it gives CASSRQGKRYEQYF.